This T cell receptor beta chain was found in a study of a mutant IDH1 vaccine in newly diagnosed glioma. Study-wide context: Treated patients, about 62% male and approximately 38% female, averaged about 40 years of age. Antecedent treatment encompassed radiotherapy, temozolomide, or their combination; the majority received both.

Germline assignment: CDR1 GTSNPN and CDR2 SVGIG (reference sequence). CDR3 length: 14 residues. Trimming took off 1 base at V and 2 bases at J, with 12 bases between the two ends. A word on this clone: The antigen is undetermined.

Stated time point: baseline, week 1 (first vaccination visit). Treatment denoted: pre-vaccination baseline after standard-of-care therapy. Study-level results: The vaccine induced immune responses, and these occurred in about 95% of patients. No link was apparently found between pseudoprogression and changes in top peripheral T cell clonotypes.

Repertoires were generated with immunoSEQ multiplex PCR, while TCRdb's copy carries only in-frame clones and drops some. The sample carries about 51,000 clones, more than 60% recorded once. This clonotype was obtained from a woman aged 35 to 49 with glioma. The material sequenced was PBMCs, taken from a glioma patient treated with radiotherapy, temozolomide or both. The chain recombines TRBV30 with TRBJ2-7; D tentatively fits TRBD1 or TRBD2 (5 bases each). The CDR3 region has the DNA TGTGCCTGGAGTGACGGGGCGGCCGCCTACGAGCAGTACTTC. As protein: CAWSDGAAAYEQYF.